The 26 T cell receptor beta chains given below trace back to one sample, sequenced in a study of shared clonotypes between healthy human individuals. Profiling relied on immunoSEQ multiplex PCR, and the TCRdb table lists in-frame clones only, not all of them. The sample holds around 550,000 clones, approximately 95% seen once. CD45RO negativity and positive selection for CCR7 defined naive CD8 cells, a population that excluded terminally differentiated effector memory CD45RA+ cells. Sequenced input: naive CD8+ T cells sorted from blood. The receptors originated from a woman in her twenties or thirties in good health.

V is TRBV11-2 and J is TRBJ2-7; tentative D call: TRBD1 (5 bases). The V end was cut by 7 bases, the J end by 4 bases, with 11 bases between. The CDR3 consists of 12 residues. Germline V lookup: CDR1 SGHAT, CDR2 FQNNGV. CDR3 in amino acids: CASKYQGYEQYF. The CDR3 nucleotides are TGTGCCAGCAAATACCAGGGTTACGAGCAGTACTTC.

V is TRBV6-1 and J is TRBJ2-7; either TRBD1 or TRBD2 may fit D (5 bases each). The CDR3 totals 14 residues. Trimming stripped 3 bases from V and 4 bases from J, with 13 bases between. Germline-derived CDR1 and CDR2 are MNHNS and SASEGT. CDR3 nucleotide sequence: TGTGCCAGCAGTGAGGGGGTATGGCTATACGAGCAGTACTTC. As protein: CASSEGVWLYEQYF.

The chain has TRBV20-1 and TRBJ1-2; the D gene is possibly TRBD1 (5 bases). This CDR3 spans 11 amino acids. Trimming stripped 6 bases from V and 4 bases from J, with 9 bases between. CDR1 is DFQATT, CDR2 SNEGSKA, per germline (reference sequence). CDR3 bases: TGCAGTGCCTGGGGGTCCTATGGCTACACCTTC. Amino acid sequence: CSAWGSYGYTF.

The chain employs TRBV4-1 and TRBJ1-2; TRBD1 is a possible D gene (5 bases). Per the germline V gene, CDR1 is MGHRA and CDR2 is YSYEKL. CDR3 length: 12 amino acids. Deletions cut 5 bases from V and 4 bases from J, with 8 bases between. The CDR3 region is CASSGGAYGYTF. The CDR3 DNA is TGCGCCAGCAGCGGCGGGGCCTATGGCTACACCTTC.

The chain recombines TRBV28 with TRBJ1-1, with D perhaps TRBD1 (5 bases). Germline V gene data show CDR1 as MDHEN and CDR2 as SYDVKM. Trimming took off 2 bases at V and 1 base at J, with 11 bases between the two ends. The CDR3 has 15 residues. The CDR3 spells CASSLRFQGNTEAFF. CDR3 nucleotides: TGTGCCAGCAGTTTACGTTTCCAGGGGAACACTGAAGCTTTCTTT.

The chain carries TRBV11-2 and TRBJ2-5; D is unresolved. The end of the DNA aligns better with TRBJ2-7, so the J call may be wrong. The CDR3 is made up of 11 amino acids. Germline V gene lookup returns CDR1 SGHAT and CDR2 FQNNGV. In DNA, the CDR3 is TGTGCCAGCGCGGCGGTGGGCGAGCAGTACTTC. Amino acids: CASAAVGEQYF.

CDR3 in DNA: TGTGCCAGCAGCTTAGGAATCGCGGGGGGCACAGATACGCAGTATTTT. Amino acids: CASSLGIAGGTDTQYF. The chain couples TRBV13 to TRBJ2-3, with 7 bases aligning to TRBD2. The ends lost 0 bases at V and 1 base at J; junction bases unmatched: 4. CDR1 and CDR2 from the germline V gene are PRHDT and FYEKMQ (reference sequence). There are 16 residues in the CDR3.

This clone occurred a few times. At the DNA level, this CDR3 is encoded by other sequences in the same sample as well. The genes are TRBV5-4 and TRBJ2-5; possibly TRBD2 for D (6 bases). V lost 0 bases and J 5 bases, leaving 8 bases between the germline ends. Germline V gives CDR1 SGHNT, CDR2 YYREEE (reference sequence). This CDR3 region has 13 residues. The CDR3 protein is CASSLEAGETQYF. The CDR3 DNA reads as TGTGCCAGCAGCTTGGAGGCGGGGGAGACCCAGTACTTC.

The chain uses TRBV28 and TRBJ2-7; TRBD2 is a possible D gene (5 bases). This CDR3 region has 16 residues. The V end was cut by 6 bases, the J end by 2 bases, with 20 bases between. Germline V lookup: CDR1 MDHEN, CDR2 SYDVKM. DNA of the CDR3: TGTGCCAGCAGCCAGCATTTGAGGACGGGGACCTACGAGCAGTACTTC. Protein product: CASSQHLRTGTYEQYF.

The chain carries TRBV15 and TRBJ1-4; no firm D call. The CDR3 has 15 residues. Germline V gene lookup returns CDR1 LNHNV and CDR2 YYDKDF (reference sequence). The germline V and J ends were trimmed by 5 bases and 8 bases, with 18 bases remaining between them. CDR3 region: CATSGPYGVDEKLFF. The CDR3 nucleotides are TGTGCCACCAGCGGACCGTACGGGGTGGACGAAAAACTGTTTTTT.

The CDR3 is CASRSTTSFDEQFF. The CDR3 region has the DNA TGTGCCAGCAGGTCAACGACTAGCTTCGATGAGCAGTTCTTC. The V call is TRBV6-5, the J call TRBJ2-1, with 7 bases lining up with TRBD2. The CDR3 is 14 residues long. V gave up 6 bases and J gave up 8 bases; unmatched junction bases: 10. Germline values: CDR1 MNHEY, CDR2 SVGAGI.

In the case of this clone: The sample carries other DNA sequences with the same CDR3. This sequence joins TRBV11-2 and TRBJ2-7; D not certain. The CDR3 is 13 amino acids. V lost 1 base and J 0 bases, leaving 4 bases between the germline ends. The germline CDR1 and CDR2 sequences are SGHAT and FQNNGV. The CDR3 nucleotides read TGTGCCAGCAGCTTAGGCGCCTCCTACGAGCAGTACTTC. Protein product: CASSLGASYEQYF.

This chain links TRBV13 with TRBJ2-7; D possibly matches TRBD1 or TRBD2 (6 bases each). The germline CDR1 and CDR2 sequences are PRHDT and FYEKMQ (reference sequence). The length of the CDR3 is 15 residues. V gave up 7 bases and J gave up 4 bases, with 20 bases separating them. In DNA form, the CDR3 reads TGTGCCAGCACCCAGGGGTTAGCGGTATATTACGAGCAGTACTTC. This gives the protein CASTQGLAVYYEQYF.

The genes are TRBV2 and TRBJ1-2; D is undetermined. The ends were cut back, 3 bases at V and 4 bases at J, with 15 bases in the middle. The CDR3 is 15 residues long. CDR1 is SNHLY and CDR2 is FYNNEI in the germline V gene. CDR3 amino acids: CASSESAEEPYGYTF. Written as DNA, the CDR3 is TGTGCCAGCAGTGAGTCGGCAGAAGAACCCTATGGCTACACCTTC.

This chain uses TRBV28 with TRBJ2-7, with 11 positions matching TRBD2. The CDR3 is 14 residues long. The V and J ends lost 8 bases and 4 bases, in that order; junction bases with no gene match: 7. The V gene's germline CDR1 is MDHEN and CDR2 SYDVKM. The CDR3 DNA sequence: TGTGCCAGCGGTAGCGGGAGGGGGCCGTACGAGCAGTACTTC. It specifies CASGSGRGPYEQYF.

J is TRBJ2-1 and V is TRBV6-1; no firm D call. V was shortened by 6 bases and J by 7 bases, with 7 bases between the two germline ends. CDR1 MNHNS and CDR2 SASEGT come from the germline V gene. The CDR3 is 11 amino acids. The CDR3 spells CASRSMNEQFF. CDR3 DNA sequence: TGTGCCAGCAGATCGATGAATGAGCAGTTCTTC.

The chain uses TRBV20-1 and TRBJ2-5; 7 bases are a match to TRBD1. Germline CDR1 DFQATT, CDR2 SNEGSKA (reference sequence). The V and J ends lost 5 bases and 11 bases, in that order; junction bases with no gene match: 8. The CDR3 is 11 amino acids. In nucleotides, the CDR3 is TGCAGTGCTCCACAGGGGCGAGAGCAGTACTTC. This encodes CSAPQGREQYF.

The chain combines TRBV7-9 with TRBJ1-2, with a possible D match to TRBD1 (6 bases). The CDR3 loop spans 13 amino acids. Germline V gene sequence: CDR1 SEHNR, CDR2 FQNEAQ (reference sequence). V was cut by 4 bases and J by 5 bases, with 11 bases left in between. The CDR3 coding sequence is TGTGCCAGCAGCTCCAACAGGGATTATGGCTACACCTTC. This translates into CASSSNRDYGYTF.

The chain recombines TRBV27 with TRBJ2-4; D remains unclear. The germline gives CDR1 MNHEY, CDR2 SMNVEV (reference sequence). CDR3 length equals 13 residues. Trimming pared 11 bases from V and 2 bases from J, leaving 13 bases between. The CDR3 region is CAVRAKTKNIQYF. In nucleotides, the CDR3 is TGTGCCGTTCGCGCAAAGACCAAAAACATTCAGTACTTC.

As concerns this clone: Additional DNA sequences in this sample encode the identical CDR3. This chain links TRBV28 with TRBJ2-2; D call uncertain. CDR1 and CDR2 from the germline V gene are MDHEN and SYDVKM. The CDR3 length is 14 residues. V was trimmed by 3 bases and J by 1 base, leaving 6 bases between them. CDR3 residues: CASSFSGNTGELFF. CDR3 nucleotide sequence: TGTGCCAGCAGTTTTAGTGGGAACACCGGGGAGCTGTTTTTT.

The chain recombines TRBV7-3 with TRBJ1-2, with 10 bases that match TRBD1. CDR1 is SGHTA and CDR2 is FQGTGA in the germline V gene. V was pared by 5 bases and J by 2 bases, with 11 bases of the junction left unmatched. The CDR3 extends over 17 amino acids. CDR3 bases: TGTGCCAGCAGCATCTACGCCCGGACAGGGGGAAACTATGGCTACACCTTC. Translated, it gives CASSIYARTGGNYGYTF.

This chain joins TRBV19 and TRBJ1-2; 9 bases match TRBD1. Germline loops: CDR1 LNHDA, CDR2 SQIVND (reference sequence). This CDR3 is built from 14 residues. Losses at the gene ends were 3 bases for V and 2 bases for J; bases not matched to a gene: 1. CDR3 bases: TGTGCCAGTAGTATTGACAGGGGGAACTATGGCTACACCTTC. This gives the protein CASSIDRGNYGYTF.

This chain joins TRBV10-1 and TRBJ2-7; TRBD2 might be the D (6 bases). Trimming pared 5 bases from V and 6 bases from J, leaving 11 bases between. Germline assignment: CDR1 WNHNN and CDR2 SYGVQD (reference sequence). The CDR3 covers 12 residues. CDR3 in DNA: TGCGCCAGCAGTTACCCCGGGGGCGAGCAGTACTTC. Residues: CASSYPGGEQYF.

The chain is built from TRBV7-9 and TRBJ2-1, with no clear D. CDR1 and CDR2 from the germline V gene are SEHNR and FQNEAQ (reference sequence). This CDR3 comprises 11 residues. Trimming took off 3 bases at V and 3 bases at J, with 0 bases between the two ends. DNA of the CDR3: TGTGCCAGCAGCTTCTACAATGAGCAGTTCTTC. Translated, it gives CASSFYNEQFF.

This clone has just one count. The V and J genes are TRBV5-1 and TRBJ2-1; the D gene is possibly TRBD2 (6 bases). The CDR3 sequence is 17 residues long. V lost 3 bases to trimming and J lost 2 bases, with 18 bases between them. Germline CDR1 and CDR2: SGHRS and YFSETQ. CDR3 residues: CASSSRDSTLTYNEQFF. CDR3 nucleotide sequence: TGCGCCAGCAGCTCTCGGGACTCAACACTTACCTACAATGAGCAGTTCTTC.

The chain uses TRBV27 and TRBJ2-7, with a weak D call TRBD1 (6 bases). V was pared by 1 base and J by 0 bases, with 10 bases between. The CDR3 has 15 amino acids. CDR1 and CDR2 (germline): MNHEY, SMNVEV (reference sequence). The CDR3 nucleotides are TGTGCCAGCAGTTTATTGGGACACCCCTCCTACGAGCAGTACTTC. The encoded protein is CASSLLGHPSYEQYF.